This T cell receptor beta chain is drawn from a study of blood T cell repertoires in COVID-19. Study-level background: Sources were T cells, B-cell-depleted T cells, or PBMCs; the material itself was cDNA or gDNA.

This CDR3 region has 14 residues. Germline V CDR1 and CDR2: SEHNR, FQNEAQ (reference sequence). J gave up 0 bases and V 7 bases, and 5 bases lay outside the gene matches. Participant age was roughly 18 to 100 years, and participants resided in about 25 US areas. Cohorts were assigned according to the clinical history that participants reported. Authors' methods: Using reference gene primer amplification, nucleated cell counts were estimated. Here immunoSEQ multiplex PCR was the method, and the copy in TCRdb shows in-frame clones only, minus some. From that table come the V and J calls and clone size; the DNA was used to work out D and trimming. The table includes about 210,000 clones, roughly 83% detected once.

This clonotype was sampled from a man aged 35-49 years with acute COVID-19. Input material: PBMCs or T cells enriched from blood (not recorded which). The chain combines TRBV7-9 with TRBJ1-1; the match to TRBD1 covers 7 bases. The CDR3 is CASIGTAMNTEAFF. CDR3 bases: TGTGCCAGCATAGGGACAGCAATGAACACTGAAGCTTTCTTT.